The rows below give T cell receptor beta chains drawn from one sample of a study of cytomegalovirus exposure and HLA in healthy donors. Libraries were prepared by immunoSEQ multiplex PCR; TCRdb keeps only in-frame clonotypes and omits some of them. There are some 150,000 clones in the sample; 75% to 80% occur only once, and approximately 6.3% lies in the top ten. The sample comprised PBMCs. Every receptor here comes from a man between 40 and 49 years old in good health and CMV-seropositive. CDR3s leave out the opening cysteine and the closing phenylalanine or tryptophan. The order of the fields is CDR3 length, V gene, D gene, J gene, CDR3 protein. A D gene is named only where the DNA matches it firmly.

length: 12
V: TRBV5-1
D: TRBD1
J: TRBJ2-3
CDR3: ASNEQGAGDTQY

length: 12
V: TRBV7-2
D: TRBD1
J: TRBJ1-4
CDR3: ASSGQGLDEKLF

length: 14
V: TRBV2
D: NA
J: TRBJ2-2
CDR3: ASSWVSEATAGELF

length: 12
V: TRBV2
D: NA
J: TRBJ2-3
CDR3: ASSENYSTDTQY

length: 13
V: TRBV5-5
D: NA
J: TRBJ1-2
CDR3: ASSLGLGGSYGYT

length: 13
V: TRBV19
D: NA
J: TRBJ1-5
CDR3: ASSISGARNQPQH

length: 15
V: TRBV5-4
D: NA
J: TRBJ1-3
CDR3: ASSSKTGGRSGNTIY

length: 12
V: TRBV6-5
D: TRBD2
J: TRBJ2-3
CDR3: ASSRTSGTDTQY

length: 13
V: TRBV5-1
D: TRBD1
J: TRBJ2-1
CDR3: ASSLAETGGNEQF

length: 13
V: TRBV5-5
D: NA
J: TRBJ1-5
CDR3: ASSLVGGSNQPQH

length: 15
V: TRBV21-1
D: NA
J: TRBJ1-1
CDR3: ASSLRLLRQMDTEAF

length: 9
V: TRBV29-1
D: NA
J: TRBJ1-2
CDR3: SVEQGYGYT

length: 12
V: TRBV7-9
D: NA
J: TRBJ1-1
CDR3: ASSLGGEDTEAF

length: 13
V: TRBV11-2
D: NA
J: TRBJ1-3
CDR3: ASSPRRGPGNTIY

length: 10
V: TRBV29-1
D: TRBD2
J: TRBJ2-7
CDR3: SVGGSGYEQY

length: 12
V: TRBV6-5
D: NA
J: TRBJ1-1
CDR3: ASSYRGDGTEAF

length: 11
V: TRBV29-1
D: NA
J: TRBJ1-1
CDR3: SVEPGRDTEAF

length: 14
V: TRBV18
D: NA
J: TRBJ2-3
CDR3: ASSPPRVPSTDTQY

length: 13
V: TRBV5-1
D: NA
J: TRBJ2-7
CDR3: ASSTAGSGAGEQY

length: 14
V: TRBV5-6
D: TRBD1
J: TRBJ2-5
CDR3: ASSLPRDRGGETQY

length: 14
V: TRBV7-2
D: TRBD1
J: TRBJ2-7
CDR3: ASSFGAETGIYEQY

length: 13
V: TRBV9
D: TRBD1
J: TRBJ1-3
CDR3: ASSASRGWLDTIY

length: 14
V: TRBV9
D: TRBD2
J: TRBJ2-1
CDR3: ASSVGGRGRNNEQF

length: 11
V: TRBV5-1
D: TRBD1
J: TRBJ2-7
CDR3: ASSQQGAGEQY

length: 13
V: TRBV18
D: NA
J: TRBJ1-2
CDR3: ASSPPRTANYGYT

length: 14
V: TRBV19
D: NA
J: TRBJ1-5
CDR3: ASSIGRPFSNQPQH

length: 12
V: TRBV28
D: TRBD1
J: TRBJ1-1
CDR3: ASSAQQGGTEAF

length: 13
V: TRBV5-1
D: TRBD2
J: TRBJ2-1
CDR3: ASSLAGTGEGEQF

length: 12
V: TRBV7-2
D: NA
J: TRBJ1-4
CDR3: ASSLISSGEKLF

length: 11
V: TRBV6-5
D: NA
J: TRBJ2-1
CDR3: ASRTGLFNEQF

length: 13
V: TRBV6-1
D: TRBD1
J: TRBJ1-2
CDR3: ASSEAYARTGGYT